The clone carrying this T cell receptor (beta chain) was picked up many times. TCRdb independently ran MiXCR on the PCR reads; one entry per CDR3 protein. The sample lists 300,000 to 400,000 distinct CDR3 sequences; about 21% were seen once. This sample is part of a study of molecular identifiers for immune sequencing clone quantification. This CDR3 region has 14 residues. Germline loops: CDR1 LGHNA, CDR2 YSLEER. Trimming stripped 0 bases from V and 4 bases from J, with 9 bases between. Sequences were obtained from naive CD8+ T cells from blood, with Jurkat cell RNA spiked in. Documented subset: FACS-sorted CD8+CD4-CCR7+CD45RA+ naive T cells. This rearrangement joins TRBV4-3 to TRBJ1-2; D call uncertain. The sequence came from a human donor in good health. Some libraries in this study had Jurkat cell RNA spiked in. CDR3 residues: CASSQDRGLYGYTF. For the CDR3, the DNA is TGCGCCAGCAGCCAAGATCGAGGCCTCTATGGCTACACCTTC.